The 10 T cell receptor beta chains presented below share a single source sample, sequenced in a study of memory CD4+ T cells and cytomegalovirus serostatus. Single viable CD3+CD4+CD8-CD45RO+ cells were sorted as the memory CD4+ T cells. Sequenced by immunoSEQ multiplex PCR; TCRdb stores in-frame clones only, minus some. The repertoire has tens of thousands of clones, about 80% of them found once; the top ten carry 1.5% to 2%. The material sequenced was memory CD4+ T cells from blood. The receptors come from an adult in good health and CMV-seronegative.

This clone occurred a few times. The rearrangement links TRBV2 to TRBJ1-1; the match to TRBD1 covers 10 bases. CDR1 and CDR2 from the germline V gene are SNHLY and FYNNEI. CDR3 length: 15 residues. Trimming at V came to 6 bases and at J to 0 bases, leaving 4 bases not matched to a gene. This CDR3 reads CASRRQGALNTEAFF. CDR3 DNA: TGTGCCAGCAGACGACAGGGGGCTCTGAACACTGAAGCTTTCTTT.

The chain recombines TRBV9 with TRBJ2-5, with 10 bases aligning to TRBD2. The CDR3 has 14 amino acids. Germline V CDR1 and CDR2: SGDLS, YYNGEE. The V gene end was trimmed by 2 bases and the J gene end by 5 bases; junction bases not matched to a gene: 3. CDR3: CASSVTSGEETQYF. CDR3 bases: TGTGCCAGCAGCGTCACTAGCGGGGAGGAGACCCAGTACTTC.

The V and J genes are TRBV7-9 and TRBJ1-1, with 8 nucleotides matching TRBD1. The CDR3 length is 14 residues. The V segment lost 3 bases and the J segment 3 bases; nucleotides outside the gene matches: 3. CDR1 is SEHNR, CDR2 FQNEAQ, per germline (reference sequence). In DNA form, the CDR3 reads TGTGCCAGCAGCTTTCAACAGGGGGACACTGAAGCTTTCTTT. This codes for CASSFQQGDTEAFF.

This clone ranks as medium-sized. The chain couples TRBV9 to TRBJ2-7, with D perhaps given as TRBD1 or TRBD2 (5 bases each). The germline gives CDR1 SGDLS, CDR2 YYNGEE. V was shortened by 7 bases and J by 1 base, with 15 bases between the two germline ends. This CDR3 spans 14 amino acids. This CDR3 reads CASSPGTASYEQYF. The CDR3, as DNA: TGTGCCAGCTCCCCCGGGACGGCTTCCTACGAGCAGTACTTC. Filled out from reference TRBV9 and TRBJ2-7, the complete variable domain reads DSGVTQTPKHLITATGQRVTLRCSPRSGDLSVYWYQQSLDQGLQFLIQYYNGEERAKGNILERFSAQQFPDLHSELNLSSLELGDSALYFCASSPGTASYEQYFGPGTRLTVT.

CDR3 amino acids: CASSLGFDEQYF. The CDR3 bases are TGTGCCAGCTCACTAGGGTTCGACGAGCAGTACTTC. This chain links TRBV18 with TRBJ2-5; D unresolved. The J call may not be correct, given that the DNA end is closer to TRBJ2-7. There are 12 residues in the CDR3. CDR1 and CDR2 (germline): KGHSH, LQKENI.

CDR3 nucleotides: TGTGCCAGTAACACTGCGGGGGGCTCCTACAATGAGCAGTTCTTC. Translating gives CASNTAGGSYNEQFF. The gene calls are TRBV5-4 and TRBJ2-1, with TRBD2 matching 8 bases. V gave up 8 bases and J gave up 0 bases; unmatched junction bases: 7. This CDR3 region has 15 residues. Germline V gene sequence: CDR1 SGHNT, CDR2 YYREEE (reference sequence).

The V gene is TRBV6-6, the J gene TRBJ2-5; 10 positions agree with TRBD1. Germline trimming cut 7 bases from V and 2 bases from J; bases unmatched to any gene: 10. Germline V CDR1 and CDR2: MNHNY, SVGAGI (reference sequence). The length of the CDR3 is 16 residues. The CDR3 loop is CASKDRTGGQQETQYF. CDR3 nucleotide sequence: TGTGCCAGCAAGGACAGGACAGGGGGTCAACAAGAGACCCAGTACTTC.

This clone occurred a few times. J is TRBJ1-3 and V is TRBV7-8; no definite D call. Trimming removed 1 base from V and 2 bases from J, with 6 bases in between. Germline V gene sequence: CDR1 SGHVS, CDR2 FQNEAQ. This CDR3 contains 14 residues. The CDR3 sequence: CASSLGTAGNTIYF. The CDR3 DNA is TGTGCCAGCAGCTTAGGGACGGCTGGAAACACCATATATTTT.

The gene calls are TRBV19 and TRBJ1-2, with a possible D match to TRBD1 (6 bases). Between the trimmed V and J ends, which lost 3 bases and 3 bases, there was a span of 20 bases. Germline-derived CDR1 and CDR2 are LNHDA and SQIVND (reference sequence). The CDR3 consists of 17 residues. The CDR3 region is CASSINAGYRVDYGYTF. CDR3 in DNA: TGTGCCAGTAGTATCAATGCGGGCTACAGGGTAGACTATGGCTACACCTTC.

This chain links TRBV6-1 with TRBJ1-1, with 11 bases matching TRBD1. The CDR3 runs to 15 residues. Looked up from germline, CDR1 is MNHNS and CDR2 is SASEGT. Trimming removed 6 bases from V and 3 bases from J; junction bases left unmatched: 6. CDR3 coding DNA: TGTGCCAGCAGCACCGGGACAGGGGGGTACACTGAAGCTTTCTTT. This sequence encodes CASSTGTGGYTEAFF.